The text below deals with one TCR beta chain. Clones were sequenced by immunoSEQ multiplex PCR, and TCRdb holds only the in-frame ones, with some missing. The sample holds just over 300,000 clones, approximately 84% seen once. The data are from a study of blood T cell repertoires in COVID-19. Study at large: Donors in the United States, Italy and Spain gave samples during acute or convalescent COVID-19.

The study drew participants aged about 18 to 89 years from 24 US areas. CDR1 MNHEY and CDR2 SMNVEV come from the germline V gene (reference sequence). With 3 bases removed from V and 2 bases from J, the gap between germline ends came to 11 bases. CDR3 length: 14 residues. The V and J genes are TRBV27 and TRBJ2-7, with D possibly matching TRBD1 (6 bases). The sequence derives from a man between 25 and 39 years old who had recovered from COVID-19. What was sequenced was PBMCs or T cells enriched from blood (not recorded which). CDR3: CASSFQGFTYEQYF. The CDR3 bases are TGTGCCAGCAGTTTCCAGGGGTTCACCTACGAGCAGTACTTC.